This T cell receptor (beta chain) was identified in a study of cytomegalovirus exposure and HLA in healthy donors. This CDR3 is built from 15 residues. Germline lookup yields CDR1 ENHRY and CDR2 SYGVKD. V lost 3 bases and J lost 9; bases outside the gene matches: 8. General study points: There were a few CMV-associated chains whose specificity for CMV antigens was confirmed in vitro. There were around 160 TCR beta chains listed as cytomegalovirus-associated.

TCRdb's table, derived via immunoSEQ multiplex PCR, lists solely in-frame clones and lacks some. The data show about 100,000 clones, 70% to 90% seen once. As concerns this clone: The antigen is unknown.

The V and J genes are TRBV10-3 and TRBJ2-1; 10 positions agree with TRBD1. The receptor comes from a woman in her late teens or twenties in good health and CMV-seronegative. Material for sequencing was PBMCs. CDR3 sequence: CAISDSGQGGVEQFF. CDR3 sequence (DNA): TGTGCCATCAGTGACTCAGGACAGGGGGGTGTTGAGCAGTTCTTC.